This T cell receptor (beta chain) emerged from a study of cytomegalovirus exposure and HLA in healthy donors. The CDR3 totals 13 residues. Germline CDR1 MNHNY, CDR2 SVGAGI (reference sequence). V was pared by 7 bases and J by 5 bases, with 7 bases of the junction left unmatched. 13 Jbeta primers and 60 Vbeta primers were used for the PCR. Libraries were prepared by immunoSEQ multiplex PCR; TCRdb keeps only in-frame clonotypes and omits some of them. The table lists about 150,000 clones, roughly three fifths of them singletons. The sample consisted of PBMCs. This clonotype originated in a male donor in good health and CMV-seronegative. This chain connects TRBV6-6 to TRBJ1-2; 7 positions agree with TRBD1. The CDR3 loop is CASTTGVVYGYTF. The CDR3, as DNA: TGTGCCAGCACCACAGGGGTGGTGTATGGCTACACCTTC.